One and the same sample provided the 26 T cell receptor beta chains below, sequenced in a study of blood T cell repertoires in COVID-19. This table comes from immunoSEQ multiplex PCR, and its TCRdb copy is limited to in-frame clones, with some not included. The profile covers about 110,000 clones, with about 85% appearing a single time and 4.8% taken by the ten largest. Input material: peripheral blood. The receptors were sampled from a human donor in a cohort sampled during active COVID-19.

The rearrangement joins TRBV6-2 or TRBV6-3 to TRBJ2-7; D gene uncertain. CDR3 length equals 11 residues. V gave up 3 bases and J gave up 5 bases, with 5 bases separating them. From germline, CDR1 is MNHEY and CDR2 SVGEGT. The CDR3 region is CASSYSHEQYF. The CDR3 DNA sequence: TGTGCCAGCAGTTATAGCCACGAGCAGTACTTC.

V and J are TRBV27 and TRBJ2-1; possibly TRBD1 for D (5 bases). Trimming removed 3 bases at V and 4 bases at J, with 10 bases between. CDR1 and CDR2 (germline): MNHEY, SMNVEV (reference sequence). The CDR3 runs 14 residues. CDR3 bases: TGTGCCAGCAGTTTGGGGCACAGTTACAATGAGCAGTTCTTC. It yields the protein CASSLGHSYNEQFF.

The chain carries TRBV28 and TRBJ2-2; 9 nucleotides agree with TRBD1. The V gene end was trimmed by 3 bases and the J gene end by 3 bases; junction bases not matched to a gene: 5. The CDR3 contains 16 residues. The germline V gene has CDR1 MDHEN and CDR2 SYDVKM. CDR3 coding DNA: TGTGCCAGCAGTTTCCCCGGGACAGGGTACACCGGGGAGCTGTTTTTT. This translates into CASSFPGTGYTGELFF.

The V and J genes are TRBV30 and TRBJ1-1; D call uncertain. CDR1 and CDR2 from the germline V gene are GTSNPN and SVGIG (reference sequence). This CDR3 comprises 13 residues. Deletions cut 5 bases from V and 0 bases from J, with 10 bases between. This CDR3 is CAWEPNMNTEAFF. For the CDR3, the DNA is TGTGCCTGGGAACCAAACATGAACACTGAAGCTTTCTTT.

This chain uses TRBV7-4 with TRBJ2-5, with TRBD2 matching 14 bases. With V trimmed by 4 bases and J by 4 bases, 2 bases remained unmatched. This CDR3 region has 15 residues. Germline-derived CDR1 and CDR2 are SGHVT and SQSDAQ. CDR3 DNA sequence: TGTGCCAGCAGCTCCGGGACTAGCGGGGGAGAGACCCAGTACTTC. Protein product: CASSSGTSGGETQYF.

The chain combines TRBV3-1 (or the pseudogene TRBV3-2) with TRBJ2-1, with D perhaps TRBD1 (6 bases). Germline V gene sequence: CDR1 LGHDT, CDR2 YNNKEL (reference sequence). There are 15 residues in the CDR3. Trimming stripped 1 base from V and 9 bases from J, with 16 bases between. CDR3 bases: TGTGCCAGCAGCCAAGGGAGCGGCAGGGGCAGTGAGCAGTTCTTC. Its translation is CASSQGSGRGSEQFF.

V usage is TRBV2 and J usage is TRBJ1-5; the match to TRBD1 covers 7 bases. In germline, CDR1 is SNHLY, CDR2 FYNNEI. The CDR3 consists of 14 residues. Trimming at V came to 8 bases and at J to 8 bases, leaving 12 bases not matched to a gene. The CDR3 protein is CASLPSRGLEPQHF. The CDR3 DNA sequence: TGTGCCAGCCTCCCTTCGAGGGGGCTCGAGCCCCAGCATTTT. Full variable domain (missing parts from reference TRBV2 and TRBJ1-5): EPEVTQTPSHQVTQMGQEVILRCVPISNHLYFYWYRQILGQKVEFLVSFYNNEISEKSEIFDDQFSVERPDGSNFTLKIRSTKLEDSAMYFCASLPSRGLEPQHFGDGTRLSIL.

The rearrangement joins TRBV11-3 to TRBJ2-7, with D uncertain. Trimming removed 5 bases at V and 5 bases at J, with 16 bases between. Germline V CDR1 and CDR2: SGHNT, YENEEA. The CDR3 consists of 14 residues. CDR3: CASSQSFQFHEQYF. The CDR3 nucleotides are TGTGCCAGCAGCCAAAGCTTTCAATTCCACGAGCAGTACTTC.

The V gene is TRBV11-2, the J gene TRBJ1-2; D perhaps matches TRBD1 (5 bases). With 0 bases removed from V and 8 bases from J, the gap between germline ends came to 13 bases. Germline V gene sequence: CDR1 SGHAT, CDR2 FQNNGV. The CDR3 runs 14 residues. CDR3 DNA: TGTGCCAGCAGCTTAGATCTAGGGGTTGGGGGCTACACCTTC. Protein product: CASSLDLGVGGYTF.

The gene calls are TRBV18 and TRBJ1-3; D may be TRBD1 (5 bases). CDR1 KGHSH and CDR2 LQKENI come from the germline V gene. There are 16 residues in the CDR3. Trimming took off 6 bases at V and 0 bases at J, with 15 bases between the two ends. The CDR3 loop is CASSTIQDISGNTIYF. In nucleotides, the CDR3 is TGTGCCAGCTCGACAATCCAGGACATCTCTGGAAACACCATATATTTT.

The chain carries TRBV11-2 and TRBJ2-5; 7 nucleotides agree with TRBD1. Germline CDR1 and CDR2: SGHAT and FQNNGV. Trimming took 6 bases from V and 2 from J; bases not matched to a gene: 6. There are 14 residues in the CDR3. In DNA form, the CDR3 reads TGTGCCAGCAGTCCCGGGACAGCACAAGAGACCCAGTACTTC. Encoded protein: CASSPGTAQETQYF.

This rearrangement joins TRBV5-4 to TRBJ1-2; TRBD1 is a possible D gene (6 bases). The length of the CDR3 is 14 residues. The V and J ends lost 2 bases and 8 bases respectively, with 16 bases between them. Looked up from germline, CDR1 is SGHNT and CDR2 is YYREEE (reference sequence). CDR3: CASSLQGFLSGYTF. CDR3 bases: TGTGCCAGCAGCTTACAGGGATTTTTGAGCGGCTACACCTTC.

This clone has a handful of counts. The V and J genes are TRBV3-1 (or the pseudogene TRBV3-2) and TRBJ1-1; 10 bases are a match to TRBD1. This CDR3 comprises 14 residues. Germline V gene lookup returns CDR1 LGHDT and CDR2 YNNKEL (reference sequence). Trimming removed 4 bases from V and 2 bases from J; junction bases left unmatched: 1. CDR3 loop: CASSRDRGNTEAFF. CDR3 sequence (DNA): TGTGCCAGCAGCCGGGACAGGGGAAACACTGAAGCTTTCTTT.

V usage is TRBV24-1 and J usage is TRBJ2-2; D not certain. Deletions cut 6 bases from V and 2 bases from J, with 12 bases between. The CDR3 length is 15 residues. Germline V lookup: CDR1 KGHDR, CDR2 SFDVKD. This chain's CDR3 is CATSHEEPNTGELFF. The CDR3 DNA is TGTGCCACCAGTCATGAGGAACCAAACACCGGGGAGCTGTTTTTT.

The chain employs TRBV10-1 and TRBJ2-2; D perhaps matches TRBD2 (7 bases). The V end lost 6 bases, the J end lost 5 bases, and 16 bases lay between the germline ends. This CDR3 has 15 amino acids. Germline assignment: CDR1 WNHNN and CDR2 SYGVQD (reference sequence). The CDR3 DNA reads as TGCGCCAGCAGCGCGATGGGGGGGCGAACCGGGGAGCTGTTTTTT. It codes for CASSAMGGRTGELFF.

Note on this clone: The same CDR3 can be traced to other DNA sequences in this sample. This rearrangement joins TRBV4-1 to TRBJ2-7; TRBD2 might be the D (5 bases). Trimming cost V 1 base and J 3 bases, with 10 bases left between them. Germline V gene lookup returns CDR1 MGHRA and CDR2 YSYEKL. The CDR3 covers 14 residues. The CDR3 is CASSQGTGNYEQYF. The CDR3 nucleotides read TGCGCCAGCAGCCAAGGGACGGGAAACTACGAGCAGTACTTC.

Many counts were recorded for this clone. V gene TRBV28 combines with J gene TRBJ1-6; D gene ambiguous. This CDR3 is 14 amino acids long. Trimming left V 6 bases short and J 8 bases short, with 14 bases between. Germline V CDR1 and CDR2: MDHEN, SYDVKM. The CDR3 reads CASRDGQVDSPLHF. The CDR3 DNA reads TGTGCCAGCAGGGATGGGCAAGTGGATTCACCCCTCCACTTT.

This clone was seen only once. This chain uses TRBV7-2 with TRBJ2-7; 9 bases agree with TRBD1. Germline V gene data show CDR1 as SGHTA and CDR2 as FQGNSA. The CDR3 sequence is 15 residues long. J gave up 4 bases and V 5 bases, and 9 bases lay outside the gene matches. Here the CDR3 DNA reads TGTGCCAGCAGCCTACCGGGACAGGGCAAGTACGAGCAGTACTTC. Its translation is CASSLPGQGKYEQYF.

V and J are TRBV12-3 or TRBV12-4 and TRBJ1-5; D is unclear. Deletions cut 6 bases from V and 5 bases from J, with 8 bases between. The CDR3 is 12 residues long. As DNA, the CDR3 is TGTGCCAGCAGCCCATCGGATCAGCCCCAGCATTTT. Encoded protein: CASSPSDQPQHF.

V gene TRBV6-1 combines with J gene TRBJ1-1; 7 bases align to TRBD1. The CDR3 covers 14 residues. Per germline, CDR1 MNHNS and CDR2 SASEGT. The V and J ends lost 2 bases and 5 bases, in that order; junction bases with no gene match: 5. CDR3 in DNA: TGTGCCAGCAGTGAACTGCAGGGGGTGACTGAAGCTTTCTTT. This encodes CASSELQGVTEAFF.

V gene TRBV19 combines with J gene TRBJ2-7; a weak D match, TRBD1 (7 bases). CDR3 length equals 13 residues. CDR1 is LNHDA, CDR2 SQIVND, per germline (reference sequence). The V and J ends lost 7 bases and 5 bases respectively, with 15 bases between them. The DNA of the CDR3 is TGTGCCAGTACCACTCAGGGGGGCCACGAGCAGTACTTC. Protein: CASTTQGGHEQYF.

CDR3 in amino acids: CASSMDGDSNQPQHF. CDR3 nucleotide sequence: TGCGCCAGCAGCATGGACGGAGATAGCAATCAGCCCCAGCATTTT. V and J are TRBV5-1 and TRBJ1-5; D is undetermined. The CDR3 consists of 15 residues. V was clipped by 4 bases and J by 0 bases, with 11 bases between them. Germline lookup yields CDR1 SGHRS and CDR2 YFSETQ.

The rearrangement uses TRBV5-1 and TRBJ1-6; a possible D gene is TRBD1 (5 bases). CDR1 and CDR2 (germline): SGHRS, YFSETQ. The CDR3 length is 15 residues. Trimming removed 1 base from V and 7 bases from J, with 12 bases in between. CDR3 loop: CASSLNPGKNSPLHF. The CDR3 nucleotides are TGCGCCAGCAGCTTGAATCCAGGGAAGAATTCACCCCTCCACTTT. Full variable domain (remainder filled in from reference TRBV5-1 and TRBJ1-6): KAGVTQTPRYLIKTRGQQVTLSCSPISGHRSVSWYQQTPGQGLQFLFEYFSETQRNKGNFPGRFSGRQFSNSRSEMNVSTLELGDSALYLCASSLNPGKNSPLHFGNGTRLTVT.

The rearrangement joins TRBV12-3 or TRBV12-4 to TRBJ1-2; 10 nucleotides align to TRBD1. V dropped 6 bases and J dropped 5; count of bases not matched to a gene: 3. This CDR3 has 13 residues. CDR3 region: CASRGTGDYGYTF. CDR3 nucleotide sequence: TGTGCCAGCAGGGGGACAGGGGATTATGGCTACACCTTC.

This clone was recorded once. A much bigger clone sits one base away, suggesting this may be a read error. The sample carries other DNA sequences with the same CDR3. The V gene is TRBV3-1 (or the pseudogene TRBV3-2), the J gene TRBJ2-2; D remains ambiguous. CDR3 length: 15 amino acids. Trimming pared 1 base from V and 0 bases from J, leaving 6 bases between. Germline V gene data show CDR1 as LGHDT and CDR2 as YNNKEL (reference sequence). DNA for the CDR3: TGTGCCAGCAGCCAAGGAACAGCGAACACCGGGGAGCTGTTTTTT. Translated, it gives CASSQGTANTGELFF.

This clone was detected a few times. The rearrangement links TRBV13 to TRBJ2-7; 9 nucleotides line up with TRBD1. Unmatched junction bases numbered 5, after V lost 4 bases and J lost 4 bases. This CDR3 has 14 amino acids. CDR1 and CDR2 (germline): PRHDT, FYEKMQ (reference sequence). The CDR3 sequence is CASSSIGTGYEQYF. The CDR3 DNA follows: TGTGCCAGCAGCTCTATAGGGACAGGGTACGAGCAGTACTTC.